A few counts support the clone carrying this T cell receptor (beta chain). Its cognate antigen is unknown. An approximately six-day coculture at 37°C was performed with the mixed lymphocyte reaction cells. At a 1:1 ratio, CFSE-labelled responder PBMCs were mixed with Violet Dye-labelled stimulator PBMCs. Some clones are missing from TCRdb's copy, which holds only in-frame ones; the method was immunoSEQ multiplex PCR. Found here are 3,500 or so clones, about half of them singletons; the top ten hold approximately 4.8%. V gave up 5 bases and J gave up 4 bases; unmatched junction bases: 15. This CDR3 contains 17 residues. Germline assignment: CDR1 LNHDA and CDR2 SQIVND (reference sequence). The data derive from a study of siplizumab effects on memory and regulatory T cells. Study observations and caveats: Proliferating Tregs taken from siplizumab cultures were not shown to have a confirmed suppressive function. There appeared to be greater diversity in naive T cells than in memory cells, and naive T cells seemed major contributors to the alloresponse.

The sequencing input was CFSE-low (dividing) CD4+ T cells sorted from an allogeneic mixed lymphocyte reaction. The chain couples TRBV19 to TRBJ1-2, with 8 bases aligning to TRBD1. The source is a human donor in good health; the cells came from an allogeneic mixed lymphocyte reaction. CDR3 sequence (DNA): TGTGCCAGTAGTGCCCGGACAGGGTTACGAGTTAGCTATGGCTACACCTTC. Translating it yields CASSARTGLRVSYGYTF.